These T cell receptor beta chains were read from a single sample in a study of cytomegalovirus exposure and HLA in healthy donors. Measured with immunoSEQ multiplex PCR; TCRdb has only the in-frame clones, and not every one. The sample has tens of thousands of clones; around 76% are singletons. Sequences were obtained from PBMCs. All receptors come from a man aged 35 to 55 in good health and CMV-seronegative. Both conserved end residues are part of each CDR3. Each record gives: CDR3 protein, CDR3 DNA, J gene, clone size, D gene, V gene. The D gene is left open where the match is weak. Rows give clone size only sometimes, using once, few, many, or a class for an expanded clone.

cdr3_aa: CASRTRAGLGGDTQYF
cdr3_nt: TGTGCCAGCAGAACCCGCGCGGGACTGGGGGGAGATACGCAGTATTTT
j_call: TRBJ2-3
clone_size: .
d_call: .
v_call: TRBV27

cdr3_aa: CASTSSGAYNEQFF
cdr3_nt: TGTGCCAGCACTTCTAGCGGGGCCTACAATGAGCAGTTCTTC
j_call: TRBJ2-1
clone_size: .
d_call: TRBD2
v_call: TRBV28

cdr3_aa: CASSLIEGANSPLHF
cdr3_nt: TGTGCCAGCAGTCTCATAGAGGGGGCGAATTCACCCCTCCACTTT
j_call: TRBJ1-6
clone_size: .
d_call: TRBD1
v_call: TRBV2

cdr3_aa: CASSVVQGPTGELFF
cdr3_nt: TGTGCCAGCAGCGTAGTCCAGGGGCCCACCGGGGAGCTGTTTTTT
j_call: TRBJ2-2
clone_size: once
d_call: .
v_call: TRBV9

cdr3_aa: CASSEAGLDGDTQYF
cdr3_nt: TGTGCCAGCAGTGAAGCGGGACTAGATGGAGATACGCAGTATTTT
j_call: TRBJ2-3
clone_size: .
d_call: TRBD2
v_call: TRBV6-1

cdr3_aa: CASSVGLTGNEKLFF
cdr3_nt: TGTGCCAGTAGTGTTGGACTGACGGGTAATGAAAAACTGTTTTTT
j_call: TRBJ1-4
clone_size: once
d_call: .
v_call: TRBV19

cdr3_aa: CASSLAGDYGYTF
cdr3_nt: TGTGCCAGCAGCTTGGCAGGGGACTATGGCTACACCTTC
j_call: TRBJ1-2
clone_size: .
d_call: .
v_call: TRBV7-3

cdr3_aa: CASSIVGRVQETQYF
cdr3_nt: TGTGCCAGTAGTATAGTAGGCAGGGTGCAAGAGACCCAGTACTTC
j_call: TRBJ2-5
clone_size: .
d_call: .
v_call: TRBV19

cdr3_aa: CASSLGGSFYEQYF
cdr3_nt: TGTGCCAGCAGTTTAGGAGGGAGCTTCTACGAGCAGTACTTC
j_call: TRBJ2-7
clone_size: .
d_call: .
v_call: TRBV28

cdr3_aa: CASSEGASRNYGYTF
cdr3_nt: TGTGCCAGCAGCGAGGGGGCTAGTCGCAACTATGGCTACACCTTC
j_call: TRBJ1-2
clone_size: .
d_call: TRBD1
v_call: TRBV9

cdr3_aa: CASSKSGKGDEQYF
cdr3_nt: TGTGCCAGCAGCAAATCGGGGAAAGGCGACGAGCAGTACTTC
j_call: TRBJ2-7
clone_size: .
d_call: .
v_call: TRBV21-1

cdr3_aa: CASSQDINRGHGYTF
cdr3_nt: TGCGCCAGCAGCCAAGATATAAACAGGGGGCATGGCTACACCTTC
j_call: TRBJ1-2
clone_size: .
d_call: TRBD1
v_call: TRBV4-1

cdr3_aa: CASSLGGRPFKEQFF
cdr3_nt: TGTGCCAGCAGTTTAGGCGGGAGGCCCTTTAAGGAGCAGTTCTTC
j_call: TRBJ2-1
clone_size: once
d_call: TRBD2
v_call: TRBV28

cdr3_aa: CSSSPPPRYGNEQFF
cdr3_nt: TGTTCCAGCAGCCCCCCCCCTAGGTATGGGAATGAGCAGTTCTTC
j_call: TRBJ2-1
clone_size: .
d_call: .
v_call: TRBV7-9

cdr3_aa: CASNFQGARETQYF
cdr3_nt: TGTGCCAGCAACTTCCAGGGGGCTCGGGAGACCCAGTACTTC
j_call: TRBJ2-5
clone_size: .
d_call: TRBD1
v_call: TRBV6-6

cdr3_aa: CASSPRTSGSLSYNEQFF
cdr3_nt: TGCGCCAGCAGCCCCCGGACTAGCGGGAGTCTCTCCTACAATGAGCAGTTCTTC
j_call: TRBJ2-1
clone_size: .
d_call: TRBD2
v_call: TRBV5-1

cdr3_aa: CAVMRGGSTDTQYF
cdr3_nt: TGTGCCGTTATGCGGGGCGGAAGCACAGATACGCAGTATTTT
j_call: TRBJ2-3
clone_size: .
d_call: .
v_call: TRBV2

cdr3_aa: CASSPQTGAVNTEAFF
cdr3_nt: TGTGCCAGCTCACCACAGACAGGGGCCGTGAACACTGAAGCTTTCTTT
j_call: TRBJ1-1
clone_size: .
d_call: TRBD1
v_call: TRBV18

cdr3_aa: CAISVERASTYEQYF
cdr3_nt: TGTGCCATCAGTGTAGAGCGGGCCTCCACCTACGAGCAGTACTTC
j_call: TRBJ2-7
clone_size: .
d_call: .
v_call: TRBV10-3

cdr3_aa: CASSSDWQETQYF
cdr3_nt: TGTGCCAGCAGTTCGGACTGGCAAGAGACCCAGTACTTC
j_call: TRBJ2-5
clone_size: few
d_call: .
v_call: TRBV28

cdr3_aa: CASSPGGSGPYNEQFF
cdr3_nt: TGCGCCAGCAGCCCCGGTGGAAGCGGCCCCTACAATGAGCAGTTCTTC
j_call: TRBJ2-1
clone_size: .
d_call: .
v_call: TRBV5-1

cdr3_aa: CASSPSWSSGANVLTF
cdr3_nt: TGTGCCAGCAGCCCTAGCTGGAGCTCTGGGGCCAACGTCCTGACTTTC
j_call: TRBJ2-6
clone_size: .
d_call: .
v_call: TRBV11-3

cdr3_aa: CATSRDLGGGLGYTF
cdr3_nt: TGTGCCACCAGCAGAGACCTGGGGGGGGGCCTGGGCTACACCTTC
j_call: TRBJ1-2
clone_size: few
d_call: .
v_call: TRBV15

cdr3_aa: CASIEGHSYEQYF
cdr3_nt: TGTGCCAGCATCGAAGGACACTCCTACGAGCAGTACTTC
j_call: TRBJ2-7
clone_size: .
d_call: .
v_call: TRBV2

cdr3_aa: CASSPNYSGANVLTF
cdr3_nt: TGTGCCAGCAGTCCTAATTACTCTGGGGCCAACGTCCTGACTTTC
j_call: TRBJ2-6
clone_size: .
d_call: .
v_call: TRBV27

cdr3_aa: CASSLRTGGFYGYTF
cdr3_nt: TGTGCCAGCAGTTTAAGGACAGGGGGCTTCTATGGCTACACCTTC
j_call: TRBJ1-2
clone_size: .
d_call: TRBD1
v_call: TRBV11-1

cdr3_aa: CASSLKTGSTEAFF
cdr3_nt: TGTGCCAGCAGCTTAAAAACAGGGTCAACTGAAGCTTTCTTT
j_call: TRBJ1-1
clone_size: .
d_call: .
v_call: TRBV7-3

cdr3_aa: CASSLERATQFF
cdr3_nt: TGTGCCAGCAGCTTAGAACGAGCGACCCAGTTCTTC
j_call: TRBJ2-1
clone_size: .
d_call: .
v_call: TRBV11-2

cdr3_aa: CASSSQGLGNQPQHF
cdr3_nt: TGTGCCAGCAGCTCCCAGGGGTTGGGAAATCAGCCCCAGCATTTT
j_call: TRBJ1-5
clone_size: once
d_call: .
v_call: TRBV5-6

cdr3_aa: CATNRGRGTGELFF
cdr3_nt: TGTGCCACGAACAGGGGGCGAGGGACCGGGGAGCTGTTTTTT
j_call: TRBJ2-2
clone_size: .
d_call: TRBD1
v_call: TRBV19

cdr3_aa: CASCPRGLGRTCYGYTF
cdr3_nt: TGTGCCAGCTGTCCCAGGGGGCTTGGGAGGACTTGCTATGGCTACACCTTC
j_call: TRBJ1-2
clone_size: once
d_call: TRBD1
v_call: TRBV5-4